This T cell receptor beta chain originates from a study of sequential checkpoint blockade in melanoma. Noted treatment: randomized to nivolumab then ipilimumab (arm A) or the reverse (arm B). The table came from immunoSEQ multiplex PCR; TCRdb's copy has only in-frame clones and leaves some out. In the table there are 6,900 or so clones, 75% to 80% of which are singletons. This clone was counted a few times. This sequence originates from a human donor with melanoma. The sample here was CD8+ T cells sorted from blood (inferred from file names), taken from a patient given nivolumab and ipilimumab in sequence.

The DNA of the CDR3 is TGTGCCACCCGTACAGTACTTAGCACAGATACGCAGTATTTT. It translates to CATRTVLSTDTQYF. This chain links TRBV27 with TRBJ2-3, with D unresolved. Germline V gives CDR1 MNHEY, CDR2 SMNVEV (reference sequence). The length of the CDR3 is 14 residues. The V and J ends lost 10 bases and 0 bases respectively, with 14 bases between them.